These T cell receptor beta chains were read from a single sample in a study of T cell responses to AZD1222 COVID-19 vaccine. Some clones are missing from TCRdb's copy, which holds only in-frame ones; the method was immunoSEQ multiplex PCR. The sample consists of around 120,000 clones, more than 75% of them appearing once. The sample was peripheral blood, taken on day 0 of AZD1222 vaccination. These receptors were obtained from an adult in good health. CDR3s include the opening cysteine and the closing phenylalanine or tryptophan. Each record gives: V gene, J gene, clone size, D gene, CDR3 protein, CDR3 DNA. The D gene is left open where the match is weak. Only part of the rows carry a size: once, few, many, or a class if the clone is expanded.

V gene: TRBV6-5
J gene: TRBJ1-2
clone size: .
D gene: .
CDR3 protein: CASSFRGPYGYTF
CDR3 DNA: TGTGCCAGCAGCTTCAGGGGTCCCTATGGCTACACCTTC

V gene: TRBV5-1
J gene: TRBJ1-2
clone size: .
D gene: .
CDR3 protein: CASSLASQGSGYTF
CDR3 DNA: TGCGCCAGCAGCTTGGCCTCCCAGGGGTCTGGCTACACCTTC

V gene: TRBV6-5
J gene: TRBJ1-1
clone size: .
D gene: .
CDR3 protein: CASSYRERLADEAFF
CDR3 DNA: TGTGCCAGCAGTTATAGGGAGAGATTAGCGGATGAAGCTTTCTTT

V gene: TRBV6-4
J gene: TRBJ2-1
clone size: .
D gene: TRBD2
CDR3 protein: CASSTSGGAYNEQFF
CDR3 DNA: TGTGCCAGCAGTACTAGCGGGGGGGCCTACAATGAGCAGTTCTTC

V gene: TRBV5-1
J gene: TRBJ1-2
clone size: .
D gene: .
CDR3 protein: CASSEGSSLTNYGYTF
CDR3 DNA: TGCGCCAGCAGCGAAGGGTCAAGTCTCACTAACTATGGCTACACCTTC

V gene: TRBV3-1/TRBV3-2
J gene: TRBJ1-3
clone size: .
D gene: .
CDR3 protein: CASSQVIGGDGNTIYF
CDR3 DNA: TGTGCCAGCAGCCAAGTCATCGGGGGCGATGGAAACACCATATATTTT

V gene: TRBV2
J gene: TRBJ2-1
clone size: once
D gene: .
CDR3 protein: CASSSPWNYNEQFF
CDR3 DNA: TGTGCCAGCAGCTCCCCATGGAATTACAATGAGCAGTTCTTC

V gene: TRBV7-2
J gene: TRBJ1-3
clone size: .
D gene: .
CDR3 protein: CASSLVHGNTIYF
CDR3 DNA: TGTGCCAGCAGCTTAGTTCACGGGAACACCATATATTTT

V gene: TRBV27
J gene: TRBJ1-6
clone size: .
D gene: .
CDR3 protein: CASSPLGTSSPLHF
CDR3 DNA: TGTGCCAGCAGTCCCCTCGGGACAAGTTCACCCCTCCACTTT

V gene: TRBV6-1
J gene: TRBJ2-1
clone size: .
D gene: .
CDR3 protein: CASSEEGGPYNEQFF
CDR3 DNA: TGTGCCAGCAGTGAAGAGGGGGGGCCCTACAATGAGCAGTTCTTC

V gene: TRBV13
J gene: TRBJ1-2
clone size: .
D gene: .
CDR3 protein: CASSLHKKVGGAVISYGYTF
CDR3 DNA: TGTGCCAGCAGCCTCCACAAGAAGGTAGGGGGGGCGGTAATATCCTATGGCTACACCTTC

V gene: TRBV5-4
J gene: TRBJ2-1
clone size: .
D gene: TRBD2
CDR3 protein: CASSRSLAGEQFF
CDR3 DNA: TGTGCCAGCAGCCGATCACTAGCGGGGGAGCAGTTCTTC

V gene: TRBV7-8
J gene: TRBJ2-1
clone size: once
D gene: .
CDR3 protein: CASSLVRARVRFDEQFF
CDR3 DNA: TGTGCCAGCAGCTTAGTAAGGGCCAGGGTGAGGTTCGATGAGCAGTTCTTC

V gene: TRBV11-2
J gene: TRBJ2-2
clone size: .
D gene: .
CDR3 protein: CASETQPNTGELFF
CDR3 DNA: TGTGCCAGCGAGACACAACCAAACACCGGGGAGCTGTTTTTT

V gene: TRBV19
J gene: TRBJ2-2
clone size: .
D gene: TRBD1
CDR3 protein: CATSDRGINTGELFF
CDR3 DNA: TGTGCCACCTCCGACAGGGGGATTAACACCGGGGAGCTGTTTTTT

V gene: TRBV18
J gene: TRBJ1-6
clone size: .
D gene: .
CDR3 protein: CASSPQSRGDNSPLHF
CDR3 DNA: TGTGCCAGCTCACCACAAAGTAGAGGCGATAATTCACCCCTCCACTTT

V gene: TRBV5-1
J gene: TRBJ1-5
clone size: .
D gene: .
CDR3 protein: CASSLEGVSNQPQHF
CDR3 DNA: TGCGCCAGCAGCTTGGAGGGCGTTAGCAATCAGCCCCAGCATTTT

V gene: TRBV20-1
J gene: TRBJ1-6
clone size: .
D gene: .
CDR3 protein: CSASIGSSYNSPLHF
CDR3 DNA: TGCAGTGCTAGTATTGGGAGCTCCTATAATTCACCCCTCCACTTT

V gene: TRBV2
J gene: TRBJ1-4
clone size: .
D gene: TRBD1
CDR3 protein: CASYLQGQGASNEKLFF
CDR3 DNA: TGTGCCAGCTACCTCCAGGGACAGGGGGCAAGTAATGAAAAACTGTTTTTT

V gene: TRBV7-8
J gene: TRBJ1-2
clone size: .
D gene: .
CDR3 protein: CASSLEAASRGGYTF
CDR3 DNA: TGTGCCAGCAGCTTAGAGGCGGCATCCAGAGGTGGCTACACCTTC

V gene: TRBV5-1
J gene: TRBJ2-3
clone size: .
D gene: .
CDR3 protein: CATRRDGGLTSDTQYF
CDR3 DNA: TGCGCCACCCGTCGCGATGGGGGACTTACGTCAGATACGCAGTATTTT

V gene: TRBV19
J gene: TRBJ1-4
clone size: .
D gene: TRBD1
CDR3 protein: CATKGLGGANEKLFF
CDR3 DNA: TGTGCCACCAAGGGCTTAGGGGGCGCGAATGAAAAACTGTTTTTT

V gene: TRBV19
J gene: TRBJ1-1
clone size: .
D gene: .
CDR3 protein: CASSPEVAVKRKGAFF
CDR3 DNA: TGTGCCAGTAGTCCAGAGGTCGCAGTCAAGAGAAAAGGAGCTTTCTTT

V gene: TRBV2
J gene: TRBJ1-6
clone size: .
D gene: .
CDR3 protein: CASSEAREVGSPLHF
CDR3 DNA: TGTGCCAGCAGTGAAGCTCGGGAGGTGGGTTCACCCCTCCACTTT

V gene: TRBV4-1
J gene: TRBJ1-3
clone size: .
D gene: .
CDR3 protein: CASSQEQRNTIYF
CDR3 DNA: TGCGCCAGCAGCCAGGAACAGAGAAACACCATATATTTT

V gene: TRBV12-5
J gene: TRBJ1-2
clone size: .
D gene: .
CDR3 protein: CASGLVGGYTF
CDR3 DNA: TGTGCTAGTGGTTTGGTGGGTGGCTACACCTTC

V gene: TRBV15
J gene: TRBJ2-3
clone size: few
D gene: .
CDR3 protein: CATSRDRGDTQYF
CDR3 DNA: TGTGCCACCAGCAGAGATCGCGGGGATACGCAGTATTTT

V gene: TRBV27
J gene: TRBJ1-2
clone size: .
D gene: .
CDR3 protein: CASSLVPGSYGYTF
CDR3 DNA: TGTGCCAGCAGTTTGGTTCCAGGAAGCTATGGCTACACCTTC

V gene: TRBV7-9
J gene: TRBJ1-5
clone size: .
D gene: .
CDR3 protein: CASSFGPDNNQPQHF
CDR3 DNA: TGTGCCAGCAGCTTTGGGCCCGATAATAATCAGCCCCAGCATTTT

V gene: TRBV29-1
J gene: TRBJ2-5
clone size: .
D gene: .
CDR3 protein: CSVEKSLWGGQETQYF
CDR3 DNA: TGCAGCGTTGAAAAATCTTTATGGGGGGGCCAGGAGACCCAGTACTTC

V gene: TRBV27
J gene: TRBJ1-2
clone size: .
D gene: TRBD1
CDR3 protein: CASSLDRSANYGYTF
CDR3 DNA: TGTGCCAGCAGTTTGGACAGGTCGGCTAACTATGGCTACACCTTC

V gene: TRBV4-2
J gene: TRBJ1-2
clone size: once
D gene: .
CDR3 protein: CASSQDRAVPYGYTF
CDR3 DNA: TGTGCCAGCAGCCAAGATCGCGCGGTCCCATATGGCTACACCTTC

V gene: TRBV9
J gene: TRBJ2-3
clone size: .
D gene: TRBD2
CDR3 protein: CASSASGGYTDTQYF
CDR3 DNA: TGTGCCAGCAGCGCAAGCGGGGGGTACACAGATACGCAGTATTTT

V gene: TRBV7-8
J gene: TRBJ1-2
clone size: .
D gene: TRBD1
CDR3 protein: CASSLEDRGVRIYGYTF
CDR3 DNA: TGTGCCAGCAGCTTAGAGGACAGGGGGGTCCGGATCTATGGCTACACCTTC

V gene: TRBV5-1
J gene: TRBJ1-1
clone size: .
D gene: .
CDR3 protein: CASSLARETEAFF
CDR3 DNA: TGCGCCAGCAGCTTGGCAAGGGAAACTGAAGCTTTCTTT

V gene: TRBV9
J gene: TRBJ1-1
clone size: .
D gene: TRBD1
CDR3 protein: CASSHGTGGRTEAFF
CDR3 DNA: TGTGCCAGCAGCCACGGGACAGGGGGTCGCACTGAAGCTTTCTTT

V gene: TRBV4-1
J gene: TRBJ2-2
clone size: .
D gene: TRBD2
CDR3 protein: CASSQRLAGGNTGELFF
CDR3 DNA: TGCGCCAGCAGCCAAAGACTAGCGGGGGGGAACACCGGGGAGCTGTTTTTT

V gene: TRBV27
J gene: TRBJ1-3
clone size: .
D gene: TRBD1
CDR3 protein: CASSLTGTGNTIYF
CDR3 DNA: TGTGCCAGCAGCCTGACAGGGACTGGAAACACCATATATTTT

V gene: TRBV6-4
J gene: TRBJ2-5
clone size: .
D gene: TRBD2
CDR3 protein: CASSGTSGPQETQYF
CDR3 DNA: TGTGCCAGCAGTGGTACTAGCGGGCCTCAAGAGACCCAGTACTTC

V gene: TRBV19
J gene: TRBJ1-2
clone size: .
D gene: .
CDR3 protein: CASSIPTDGYTF
CDR3 DNA: TGTGCCAGTAGTATCCCGACAGACGGCTACACCTTC

V gene: TRBV7-9
J gene: TRBJ1-1
clone size: few
D gene: TRBD1
CDR3 protein: CASTNQGGQGGASTEAFF
CDR3 DNA: TGTGCCAGCACCAATCAGGGCGGACAGGGGGGAGCAAGCACTGAAGCTTTCTTT

V gene: TRBV9
J gene: TRBJ1-2
clone size: .
D gene: TRBD1
CDR3 protein: CASSVETGQGYTF
CDR3 DNA: TGTGCCAGCAGCGTAGAGACAGGGCAGGGCTACACCTTC

V gene: TRBV5-1
J gene: TRBJ2-7
clone size: .
D gene: TRBD1
CDR3 protein: CASSRGQVTYEQYF
CDR3 DNA: TGCGCCAGCAGCAGGGGACAGGTTACCTACGAGCAGTACTTC

V gene: TRBV4-2
J gene: TRBJ2-1
clone size: .
D gene: TRBD2
CDR3 protein: CASSQYAGETLSYNEQFF
CDR3 DNA: TGTGCCAGCAGCCAATACGCGGGGGAGACCCTCTCCTACAATGAGCAGTTCTTC

V gene: TRBV7-8
J gene: TRBJ1-2
clone size: .
D gene: .
CDR3 protein: CASSLVSGMAGGYTF
CDR3 DNA: TGTGCCAGCAGCTTAGTCAGCGGGATGGCGGGCGGCTACACCTTC

V gene: TRBV2
J gene: TRBJ1-6
clone size: once
D gene: .
CDR3 protein: CASSLEAPDNSPLHF
CDR3 DNA: TGTGCCAGCAGTCTAGAAGCTCCAGATAATTCACCCCTCCACTTT

V gene: TRBV7-3
J gene: TRBJ1-6
clone size: .
D gene: .
CDR3 protein: CASSLTNHRGNSNSPLHF
CDR3 DNA: TGTGCCAGCAGCTTAACGAATCACCGGGGAAATTCTAATTCACCCCTCCACTTT

V gene: TRBV7-8
J gene: TRBJ1-1
clone size: .
D gene: TRBD1
CDR3 protein: CASSPRTGVNTEAFF
CDR3 DNA: TGTGCCAGCAGCCCGAGGACAGGGGTGAACACTGAAGCTTTCTTT

V gene: TRBV5-4
J gene: TRBJ1-4
clone size: .
D gene: .
CDR3 protein: CASSLDSGEKLFF
CDR3 DNA: TGTGCCAGCAGCTTGGACAGTGGAGAAAAACTGTTTTTT

V gene: TRBV19
J gene: TRBJ2-4
clone size: once
D gene: .
CDR3 protein: CASSGGAKNIQYF
CDR3 DNA: TGTGCCAGTAGTGGGGGAGCCAAAAACATTCAGTACTTC

V gene: TRBV7-9
J gene: TRBJ2-2
clone size: .
D gene: .
CDR3 protein: CASSLGANTGELFF
CDR3 DNA: TGTGCCAGCAGCTTAGGGGCGAACACCGGGGAGCTGTTTTTT

V gene: TRBV5-8
J gene: TRBJ1-5
clone size: .
D gene: .
CDR3 protein: CASSLLPSLNQPQHF
CDR3 DNA: TGTGCCAGCAGCTTGCTTCCCAGTCTTAATCAGCCCCAGCATTTT

V gene: TRBV5-1
J gene: TRBJ2-1
clone size: .
D gene: TRBD2
CDR3 protein: CASSLGTSGGDSYNEQFF
CDR3 DNA: TGCGCCAGCAGCTTAGGGACTAGCGGGGGGGACTCCTACAATGAGCAGTTCTTC

V gene: TRBV3-1/TRBV3-2
J gene: TRBJ1-1
clone size: .
D gene: TRBD1
CDR3 protein: CASSPQGASGNTEAFF
CDR3 DNA: TGTGCCAGCAGCCCTCAGGGGGCAAGTGGGAACACTGAAGCTTTCTTT

V gene: TRBV5-1
J gene: TRBJ1-5
clone size: .
D gene: .
CDR3 protein: CASSLAGGAQPQHF
CDR3 DNA: TGCGCCAGCAGCTTGGCGGGTGGGGCCCAGCCCCAGCATTTT

V gene: TRBV11-3
J gene: TRBJ1-1
clone size: .
D gene: TRBD1
CDR3 protein: CASSLTGASEAFF
CDR3 DNA: TGTGCCAGCAGCTTAACAGGGGCGTCTGAAGCTTTCTTT

V gene: TRBV13
J gene: TRBJ2-1
clone size: .
D gene: .
CDR3 protein: CASSLGRWGVSYNEQFF
CDR3 DNA: TGTGCCAGCAGCTTGGGTCGGTGGGGGGTATCCTACAATGAGCAGTTCTTC

V gene: TRBV24-1
J gene: TRBJ2-2
clone size: .
D gene: TRBD1
CDR3 protein: CATSALDRAGELFF
CDR3 DNA: TGTGCCACCAGTGCCCTGGACAGGGCCGGGGAGCTGTTTTTT

V gene: TRBV12-5
J gene: TRBJ2-2
clone size: .
D gene: TRBD2
CDR3 protein: CASGFRTSTSGGPDTGELFF
CDR3 DNA: TGTGCTAGTGGTTTCCGGACCTCGACTAGCGGGGGGCCGGACACCGGGGAGCTGTTTTTT